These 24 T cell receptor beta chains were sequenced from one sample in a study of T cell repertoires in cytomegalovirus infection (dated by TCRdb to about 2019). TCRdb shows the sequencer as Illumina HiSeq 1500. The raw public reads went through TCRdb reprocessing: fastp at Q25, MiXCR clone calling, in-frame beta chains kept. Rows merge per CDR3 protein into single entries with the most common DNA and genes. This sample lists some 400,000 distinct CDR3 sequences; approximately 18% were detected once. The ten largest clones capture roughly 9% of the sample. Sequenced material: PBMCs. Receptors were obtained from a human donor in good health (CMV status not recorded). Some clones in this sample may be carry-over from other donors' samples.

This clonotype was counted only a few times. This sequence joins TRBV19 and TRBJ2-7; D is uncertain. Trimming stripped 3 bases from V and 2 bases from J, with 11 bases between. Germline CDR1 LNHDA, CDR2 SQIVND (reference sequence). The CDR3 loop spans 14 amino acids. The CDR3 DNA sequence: TGTGCCAGTAGTATTTCGTGGCAGACCTACGAGCAGTACTTC. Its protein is CASSISWQTYEQYF.

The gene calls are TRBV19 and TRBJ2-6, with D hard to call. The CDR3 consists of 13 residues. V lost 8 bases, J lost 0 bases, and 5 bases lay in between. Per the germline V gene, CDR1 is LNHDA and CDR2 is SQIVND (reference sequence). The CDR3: CASLRSGANVLTF. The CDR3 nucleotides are TGTGCCAGTCTTCGCTCTGGGGCCAACGTCCTGACTTTC.

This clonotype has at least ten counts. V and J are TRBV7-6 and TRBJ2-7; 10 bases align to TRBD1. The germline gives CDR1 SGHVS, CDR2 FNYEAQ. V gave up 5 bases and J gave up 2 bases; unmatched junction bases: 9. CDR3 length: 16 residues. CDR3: CASSPGQGGLTYEQYF. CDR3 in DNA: TGTGCCAGCAGCCCAGGACAGGGGGGCCTTACCTACGAGCAGTACTTC.

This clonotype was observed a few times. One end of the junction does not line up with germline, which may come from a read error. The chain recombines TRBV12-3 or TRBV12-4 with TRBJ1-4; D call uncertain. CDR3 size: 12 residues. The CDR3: CASSSSPDRRHF. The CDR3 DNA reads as TGTGCCAGCAGTTCATCACCGGACCGCCGGCACTTT.

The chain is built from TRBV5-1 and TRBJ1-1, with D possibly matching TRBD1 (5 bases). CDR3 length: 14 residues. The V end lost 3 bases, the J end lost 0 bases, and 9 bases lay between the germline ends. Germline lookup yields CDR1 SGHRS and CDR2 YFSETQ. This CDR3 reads CASSSQDLNTEAFF. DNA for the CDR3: TGCGCCAGCAGCTCACAGGACTTGAACACTGAAGCTTTCTTT. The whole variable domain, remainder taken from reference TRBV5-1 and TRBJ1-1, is KAGVTQTPRYLIKTRGQQVTLSCSPISGHRSVSWYQQTPGQGLQFLFEYFSETQRNKGNFPGRFSGRQFSNSRSEMNVSTLELGDSALYLCASSSQDLNTEAFFGQGTRLTVV.

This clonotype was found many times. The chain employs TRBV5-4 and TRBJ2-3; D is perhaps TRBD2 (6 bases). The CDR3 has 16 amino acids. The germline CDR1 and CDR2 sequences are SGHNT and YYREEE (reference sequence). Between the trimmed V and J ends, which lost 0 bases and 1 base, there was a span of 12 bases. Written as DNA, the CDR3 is TGTGCCAGCAGCTTGGAATGGGGGGACGGCACAGATACGCAGTATTTT. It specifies CASSLEWGDGTDTQYF.

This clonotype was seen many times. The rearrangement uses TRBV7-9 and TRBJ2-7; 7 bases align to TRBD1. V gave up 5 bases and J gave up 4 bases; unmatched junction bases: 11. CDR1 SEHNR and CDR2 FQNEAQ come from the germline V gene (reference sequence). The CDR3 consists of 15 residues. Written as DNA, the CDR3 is TGTGCCAGCAGCCATCGACAGGGCCCCAGTTACGAGCAGTACTTC. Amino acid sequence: CASSHRQGPSYEQYF.

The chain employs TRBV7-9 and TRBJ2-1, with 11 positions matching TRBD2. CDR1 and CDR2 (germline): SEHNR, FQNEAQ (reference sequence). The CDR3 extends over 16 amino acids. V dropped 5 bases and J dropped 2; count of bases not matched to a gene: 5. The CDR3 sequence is CASSPLAGATYNEQFF. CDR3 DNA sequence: TGTGCCAGCAGCCCACTAGCGGGGGCAACCTACAATGAGCAGTTCTTC.

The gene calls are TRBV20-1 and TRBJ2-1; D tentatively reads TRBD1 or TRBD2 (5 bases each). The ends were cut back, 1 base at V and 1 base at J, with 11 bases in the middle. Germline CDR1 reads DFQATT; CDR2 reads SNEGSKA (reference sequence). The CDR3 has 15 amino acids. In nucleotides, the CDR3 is TGCAGTGCTAGAGGGCACGGGGCATCCTACAATGAGCAGTTCTTC. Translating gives CSARGHGASYNEQFF.

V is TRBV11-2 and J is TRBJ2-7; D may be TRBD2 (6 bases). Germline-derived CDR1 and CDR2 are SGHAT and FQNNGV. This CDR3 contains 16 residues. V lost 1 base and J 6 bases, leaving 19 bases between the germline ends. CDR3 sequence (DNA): TGTGCCAGCAGCTTAGTTGGCGGGGCCCCTACCGGCGAGCAGTACTTC. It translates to CASSLVGGAPTGEQYF.

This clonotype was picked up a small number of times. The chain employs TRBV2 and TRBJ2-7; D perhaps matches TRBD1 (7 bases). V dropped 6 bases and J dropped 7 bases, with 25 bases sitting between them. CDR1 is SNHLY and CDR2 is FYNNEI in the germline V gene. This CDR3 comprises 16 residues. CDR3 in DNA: TGTGCCAGCAGCGCCAGGGGGGCAGCCCTTGGGTCTGAGCAGTACTTC. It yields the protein CASSARGAALGSEQYF. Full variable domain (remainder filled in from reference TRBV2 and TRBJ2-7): EPEVTQTPSHQVTQMGQEVILRCVPISNHLYFYWYRQILGQKVEFLVSFYNNEISEKSEIFDDQFSVERPDGSNFTLKIRSTKLEDSAMYFCASSARGAALGSEQYFGPGTRLTVT.

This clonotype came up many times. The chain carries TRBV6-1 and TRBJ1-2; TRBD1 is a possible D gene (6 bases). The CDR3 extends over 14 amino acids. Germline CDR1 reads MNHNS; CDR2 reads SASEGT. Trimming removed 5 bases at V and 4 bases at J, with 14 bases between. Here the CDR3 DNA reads TGTGCCAGCAGTTACCCGGGACACCTCTATGGCTACACCTTC. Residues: CASSYPGHLYGYTF.

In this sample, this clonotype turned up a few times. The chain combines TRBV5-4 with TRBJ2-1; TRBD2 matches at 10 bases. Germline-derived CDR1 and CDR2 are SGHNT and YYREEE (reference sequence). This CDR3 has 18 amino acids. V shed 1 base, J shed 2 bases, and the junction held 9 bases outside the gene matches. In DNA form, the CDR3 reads TGTGCCAGCAGCTTGAAAGCGGGGGGGCGAGAGGCCTACAATGAGCAGTTCTTC. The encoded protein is CASSLKAGGREAYNEQFF.

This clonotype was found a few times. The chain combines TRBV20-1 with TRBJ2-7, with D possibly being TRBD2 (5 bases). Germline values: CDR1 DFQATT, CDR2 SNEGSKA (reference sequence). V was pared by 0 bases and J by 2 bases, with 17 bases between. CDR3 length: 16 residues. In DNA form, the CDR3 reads TGCAGTGCTAGAGATAACAAGGCGAGGGCCGCCTACGAGCAGTACTTC. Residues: CSARDNKARAAYEQYF.

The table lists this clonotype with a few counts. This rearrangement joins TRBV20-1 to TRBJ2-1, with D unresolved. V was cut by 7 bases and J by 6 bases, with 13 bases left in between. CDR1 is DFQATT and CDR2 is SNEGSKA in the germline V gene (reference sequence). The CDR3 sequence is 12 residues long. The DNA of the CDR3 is TGCAGTGTCCCCTTGGGTGGCAATGAGCAGTTCTTC. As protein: CSVPLGGNEQFF.

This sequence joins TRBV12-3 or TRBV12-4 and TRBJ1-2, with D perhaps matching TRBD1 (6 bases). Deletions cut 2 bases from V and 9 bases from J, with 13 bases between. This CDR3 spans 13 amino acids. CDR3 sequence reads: CASSLIRQARYTF. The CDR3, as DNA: TGTGCCAGCAGTTTAATCCGACAGGCGCGCTACACCTTC.

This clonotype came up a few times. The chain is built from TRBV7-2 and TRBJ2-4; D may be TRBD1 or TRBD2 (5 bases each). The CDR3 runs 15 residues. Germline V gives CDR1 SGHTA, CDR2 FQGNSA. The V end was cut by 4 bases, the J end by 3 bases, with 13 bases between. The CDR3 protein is CASSSRGLGKNIQYF. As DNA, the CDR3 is TGTGCCAGCAGCTCTCGGGGCTTGGGCAAAAACATTCAGTACTTC.

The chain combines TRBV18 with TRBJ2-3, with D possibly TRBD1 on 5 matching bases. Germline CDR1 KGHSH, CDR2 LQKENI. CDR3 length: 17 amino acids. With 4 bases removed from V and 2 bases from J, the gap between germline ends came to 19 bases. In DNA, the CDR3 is TGTGCCAGCTCACGGACACCACAATATACAATCACAGATACGCAGTATTTT. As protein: CASSRTPQYTITDTQYF.

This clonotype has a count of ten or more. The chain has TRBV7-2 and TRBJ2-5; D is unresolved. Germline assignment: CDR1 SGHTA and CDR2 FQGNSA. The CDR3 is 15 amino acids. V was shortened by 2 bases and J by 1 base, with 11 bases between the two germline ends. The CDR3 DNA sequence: TGTGCCAGCAGCTTATCGGTAGTGATCCAAGAGACCCAGTACTTC. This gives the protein CASSLSVVIQETQYF.

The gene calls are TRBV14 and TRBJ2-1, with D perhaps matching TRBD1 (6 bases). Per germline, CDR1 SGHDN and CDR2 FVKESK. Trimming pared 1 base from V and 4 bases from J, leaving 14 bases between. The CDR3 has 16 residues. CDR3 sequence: CASSQAAHRDYNEQFF. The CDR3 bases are TGTGCCAGCAGCCAAGCCGCCCACAGGGATTACAATGAGCAGTTCTTC.

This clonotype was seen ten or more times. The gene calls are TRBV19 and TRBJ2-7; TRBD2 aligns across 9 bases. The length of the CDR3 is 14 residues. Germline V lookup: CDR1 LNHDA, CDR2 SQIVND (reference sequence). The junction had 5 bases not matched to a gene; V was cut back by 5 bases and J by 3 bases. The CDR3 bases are TGTGCCAGTAGTTCAGCGGGAGGCCTCTACGAGCAGTACTTC. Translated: CASSSAGGLYEQYF.

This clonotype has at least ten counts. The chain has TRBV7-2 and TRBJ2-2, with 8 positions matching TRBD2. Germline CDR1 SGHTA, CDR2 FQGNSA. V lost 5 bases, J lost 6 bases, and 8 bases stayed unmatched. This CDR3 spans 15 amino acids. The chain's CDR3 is CASSPWTSRSGELFF. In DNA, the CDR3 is TGTGCCAGCAGCCCATGGACTAGCCGGTCCGGGGAGCTGTTTTTT.

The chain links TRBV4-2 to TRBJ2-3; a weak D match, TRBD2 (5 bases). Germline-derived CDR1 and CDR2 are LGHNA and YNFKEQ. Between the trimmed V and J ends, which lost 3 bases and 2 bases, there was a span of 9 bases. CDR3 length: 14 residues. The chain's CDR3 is CASSHGGSTDTQYF. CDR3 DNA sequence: TGTGCCAGCAGCCACGGAGGTTCCACAGATACGCAGTATTTT.

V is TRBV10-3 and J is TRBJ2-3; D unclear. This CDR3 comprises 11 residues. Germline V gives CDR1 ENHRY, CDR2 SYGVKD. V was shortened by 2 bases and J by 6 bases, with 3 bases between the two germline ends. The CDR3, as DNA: TGTGCCATCAGTGAGGAGGATACGCAGTATTTT. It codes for CAISEEDTQYF.